The TCR beta chain under discussion was sequenced for a study of blood T cell repertoires in COVID-19. Whole-study context: The United States, Italy and Spain were the sources of the acute and convalescent COVID-19 samples. T cells, B-cell-depleted T cells, or PBMCs provided the cDNA or gDNA that served as material.

Which cohort a participant joined came from the clinical history participants gave. In the authors' workflow: Cell counts per sample came from amplifying reference gene primers. TCRdb's copy holds only in-frame clones and misses some; the assay was immunoSEQ multiplex PCR. D and trimming come from the DNA, and the V and J calls and clone size come from that table. The data hold 220,000 or so clones, with 86% observed a single time. From germline, CDR1 is LNHDA and CDR2 SQIVND (reference sequence). This CDR3 is 17 amino acids long. V lost 6 bases and J lost 2; bases outside the gene matches: 8. The TCR comes from a woman aged 45-59 years who had recovered from COVID-19. Sample: PBMCs or T cells enriched from blood (not recorded which). The genes are TRBV19 and TRBJ2-3; TRBD2 aligns across 13 bases. The CDR3 loop is CASSWTSGSKATDTQYF. DNA of the CDR3: TGTGCCAGTAGCTGGACTAGCGGGAGTAAGGCCACAGATACGCAGTATTTT.